The 10 T cell receptor beta chains in this list originate from one sample, sequenced in a study of PD-1 blockade in classical Hodgkin lymphoma. Relapses following autologous stem cell transplantation were seen in all patients, with brentuximab vedotin exposure varying. Produced via immunoSEQ multiplex PCR; TCRdb's table is partial and in-frame only. Found here are about 37,000 clones, 70% to 80% of them singletons; the top ten hold 9.5% to 12%. This material consisted of peripheral blood mononuclear cells (PBMCs), taken at baseline. Receptors originate from a human donor with classical Hodgkin lymphoma.

The rearrangement uses TRBV5-4 and TRBJ1-3; D perhaps matches TRBD1 (5 bases). The CDR3 totals 15 residues. Per the germline V gene, CDR1 is SGHNT and CDR2 is YYREEE (reference sequence). V was cut by 3 bases and J by 2 bases, with 12 bases left in between. The CDR3 DNA follows: TGTGCCAGCAGCTGGGATGGGGGAACTGGAAACACCATATATTTT. This translates into CASSWDGGTGNTIYF. The whole variable domain, remainder taken from reference TRBV5-4 and TRBJ1-3, is ETGVTQSPTHLIKTRGQQVTLRCSSQSGHNTVSWYQQALGQGPQFIFQYYREEENGRGNFPPRFSGLQFPNYSSELNVNALELDDSALYLCASSWDGGTGNTIYFGEGSWLTVV.

V usage is TRBV18 and J usage is TRBJ1-3, with D tentatively TRBD1 (6 bases). V was trimmed by 5 bases and J by 0 bases, leaving 20 bases between them. The germline V gene encodes CDR1 KGHSH and CDR2 LQKENI. The CDR3 has 18 amino acids. The chain's CDR3 is CASSSTFPGESSGNTIYF. The CDR3 DNA is TGTGCCAGCTCATCAACTTTCCCAGGGGAGAGCTCTGGAAACACCATATATTTT.

About this clone: The sample holds other DNA sequences that translate to the same CDR3. The chain carries TRBV7-8 and TRBJ2-7; TRBD1 matches at 8 bases. CDR1 is SGHVS, CDR2 FQNEAQ, per germline. V shed 5 bases, J shed 4 bases, and the junction held 13 bases outside the gene matches. This CDR3 is 16 amino acids long. CDR3 bases: TGTGCCAGCAGCCCTCACGTTGGACAGGGCCGGTACGAGCAGTACTTC. Its protein product is CASSPHVGQGRYEQYF.

This clone was picked up a small number of times. V and J are TRBV15 and TRBJ1-2; D remains unclear. CDR1 and CDR2 (germline): LNHNV, YYDKDF (reference sequence). The CDR3 has 12 residues. The ends were cut back, 5 bases at V and 7 bases at J, with 11 bases in the middle. The CDR3 DNA is TGTGCCACCAGCCGGTTTGGTGGTGGCTACACCTTC. This sequence encodes CATSRFGGGYTF.

This clone was seen repeatedly, ten times or more. This chain joins TRBV28 and TRBJ2-7; 7 nucleotides match TRBD1. This CDR3 spans 13 amino acids. The J segment lost 4 bases and the V segment lost 8 bases, leaving 8 bases of the junction unmatched. The germline V gene has CDR1 MDHEN and CDR2 SYDVKM. CDR3 protein: CASGPGQSYEQYF. CDR3 nucleotides: TGTGCCAGCGGCCCGGGACAGTCATACGAGCAGTACTTC.

The chain recombines TRBV20-1 with TRBJ1-1; no clear D gene. Germline CDR1 reads DFQATT; CDR2 reads SNEGSKA (reference sequence). V was trimmed by 6 bases and J by 8 bases, leaving 13 bases between them. The CDR3 has 11 amino acids. CDR3 DNA sequence: TGCAGTGCCCGCTACCGGTACGAAGCTTTCTTT. It yields the protein CSARYRYEAFF.

With respect to this clone: This could be a read error, since a much larger clone is one nucleotide away. The chain is built from TRBV6-6 and TRBJ2-7; 9 bases are a match to TRBD1. Unmatched junction bases numbered 4, after V lost 4 bases and J lost 3 bases. From germline, CDR1 is MNHNY and CDR2 SVGAGI (reference sequence). The CDR3 sequence is 14 residues long. This chain's CDR3 is CASSSPGQGYEQYF. The CDR3 region has the DNA TGTGCCAGCAGTTCCCCGGGACAGGGCTACGAGCAGTACTTC.

V and J are TRBV19 and TRBJ1-2; D unclear. V was pared by 2 bases and J by 0 bases, with 13 bases between. The CDR3 consists of 16 residues. Germline-derived CDR1 and CDR2 are LNHDA and SQIVND (reference sequence). The CDR3 region has the DNA TGTGCCAGTAGTATATCTAGTGTCAACTCTAACTATGGCTACACCTTC. Its protein product is CASSISSVNSNYGYTF.

This clone has a count of ten or more. V is TRBV5-1 and J is TRBJ2-7, with D perhaps matching TRBD1 (6 bases). Germline CDR1 and CDR2: SGHRS and YFSETQ. The ends were cut back, 5 bases at V and 7 bases at J, with 19 bases in the middle. The CDR3 consists of 14 residues. CDR3 nucleotide sequence: TGCGCCAGCAGTCGGGACACGGAATTGGGGGAGCAGTACTTC. Amino acid sequence: CASSRDTELGEQYF.

The rearrangement joins TRBV14 to TRBJ2-5, with a possible D match to TRBD2 (6 bases). This CDR3 region has 16 residues. From germline, CDR1 is SGHDN and CDR2 FVKESK. V lost 6 bases, J lost 5 bases, and 22 bases lay in between. The CDR3 here is CASSDNERAFGETQYF. Here the CDR3 DNA reads TGTGCCAGCAGTGACAATGAGCGGGCCTTCGGGGAGACCCAGTACTTC.